A selection of T cell receptor beta chains follows, all from one sample in a study of T cell repertoires in cytomegalovirus infection. MiXCR, run by TCRdb on the reads, gives a single entry per CDR3 protein. Seen here are 180,000 or so distinct CDR3 sequences, roughly 17% observed once, and the top ten hold approximately 26%. The sequenced sample consisted of CD8+ T cells from PBMCs. Receptor source: a human donor in good health (CMV status not recorded). Some clones in this sample may be carry-over from other donors' samples. Both conserved end residues are part of each CDR3. Each record gives: V gene, clone size, J gene, D gene, CDR3 DNA, CDR3 protein. A D gene is named only where the DNA matches it firmly. Clone size is stated in some rows and not others, as once, few, many or a class when expanded.

>TRBV6-1|few|TRBJ2-2|-
TGTGCCAGCAGTGAATGGGGCACCAACACCGGGGAGCTGTTTTTT
CASSEWGTNTGELFF
>TRBV14|few|TRBJ2-1|-
TGTGCCAGCAGCCAAGAGCTTAGGAATGAGCAGTTCTTC
CASSQELRNEQFF
>TRBV20-1|few|TRBJ2-5|-
TGCAGTGCTGGATTCGGGGAGACCCAGTACTTC
CSAGFGETQYF
>TRBV27|-|TRBJ1-2|TRBD1
TGTGCCAGCAGTTTCGAAAGACAGGGGGTAGTTGGCTACACCTTC
CASSFERQGVVGYTF
>TRBV6-2/TRBV6-3|few|TRBJ2-1|-
TGTGCCAGTGGGGGCTACAATGAGCAGTTCTTC
CASGGYNEQFF
>TRBV4-2|few|TRBJ1-1|-
TGTGCCAGCAGCCAAGAGGGACACTTTCGGATTATGGAAGCTTTCTTT
CASSQEGHFRIMEAFF
>TRBV20-1|few|TRBJ2-3|TRBD1
TGCAGTGCTAGAGGGGACAGGGCGAAGAGGGGGTCAGCGGATACGCAGTATTTT
CSARGDRAKRGSADTQYF
>TRBV3-1|-|TRBJ1-1|-
TGTGCCAGCAGCCAAACAGACACCCTGAACACTGAAGCTTTCTTT
CASSQTDTLNTEAFF
>TRBV7-2|-|TRBJ1-2|-
TGTGCCAGCAGCTCACCCGGGACATCGCTTGGCTACACCTTC
CASSSPGTSLGYTF
>TRBV28|few|TRBJ2-5|-
TGTGCCACCAAAGGTCGAGAGACCCAGTACTTC
CATKGRETQYF
>TRBV10-3|-|TRBJ2-4|-
TGTGCCATCAGTGATAATTGGTCAACGGCCAAAAACATTCAGTACTTC
CAISDNWSTAKNIQYF
>TRBV28|few|TRBJ2-7|-
TGTGCCAGCAGTTACGGGACTCAGCAGTACTTC
CASSYGTQQYF
>TRBV7-9|few|TRBJ2-7|-
TGTGCCAGCAGCTTAATTATTGGTACAGCGTACGAGCAGTACTTC
CASSLIIGTAYEQYF
>TRBV2|-|TRBJ2-1|TRBD2
TGTGCCAGCACCTACCTTAGCGGGGGCCTAGACAATGAGCAGTTCTTC
CASTYLSGGLDNEQFF
>TRBV4-1|few|TRBJ1-1|-
TGCGCCAGCAGCTCCCTCACGGGGGGAGAAGCTGAAGCTTTCTTT
CASSSLTGGEAEAFF
>TRBV5-1|-|TRBJ2-1|-
TGCGCCAGCAGCTTTTTGGGGGCTGGCAATGAGCAGTTCTTC
CASSFLGAGNEQFF
>TRBV7-6|many|TRBJ2-5|TRBD2
TGTGCCAGCAGCGACCGGGGGGGTCAAGAGACCCAGTACTTC
CASSDRGGQETQYF
>TRBV7-8|few|TRBJ2-5|TRBD2
TGTGCCAGCAGCCGATACGGACTAGCGGGGGGGCCGGGGTCGTTCCAAGAGACCCAGTACTTC
CASSRYGLAGGPGSFQETQYF
>TRBV29-1|few|TRBJ2-5|-
TGCAGCGTCCCTAAGGAAATACAAGAGACCCAGTACTTC
CSVPKEIQETQYF
>TRBV28|few|TRBJ2-7|-
TGTGCCAGCAGCTTAGGGGGATCGACGGGAATTGCTACGGAGCAGTACTTC
CASSLGGSTGIATEQYF
>TRBV12-3/TRBV12-4|few|TRBJ1-2|-
TGTGCCAGCACTGATCGGACCAACTGGGGGGCCTATGGCTACACCTTC
CASTDRTNWGAYGYTF
>TRBV10-3|-|TRBJ1-2|TRBD1
TGTGCCATCAGTGTAGCCGGGACAGGGTATTCTTCTAACTATGGCTACACCTTC
CAISVAGTGYSSNYGYTF
>TRBV9|few|TRBJ2-1|-
TGTGCCAGCAGCGTGAGACCACAGGGTATTGACTCCTACAATGAGCAGTTCTTC
CASSVRPQGIDSYNEQFF
>TRBV27|few|TRBJ2-7|-
TGTGCCAGCAGTCCCAGGGGATTCTCCTACGAGCAGTACTTC
CASSPRGFSYEQYF
>TRBV7-6|few|TRBJ2-1|TRBD1
TGTGCCAGCAGCCCCTCCAAGGGACAGTCCCACAATGAGCAGTTCTTC
CASSPSKGQSHNEQFF
>TRBV6-2/TRBV6-3|-|TRBJ2-7|TRBD1
TGTGCCAGCAGTTACGGGACAGAAATCCACGAGCAGTACTTC
CASSYGTEIHEQYF
>TRBV7-8|-|TRBJ1-1|-
TGTGCCAGCAGCTTAGTCCTGGTAGGGGGTAGCACTGAAGCTTTCTTT
CASSLVLVGGSTEAFF
>TRBV6-2/TRBV6-3|-|TRBJ2-7|-
TGTGCCAGCAGTCTGGAAGACAGTTCCCACGAGCAGTACTTC
CASSLEDSSHEQYF
>TRBV7-2|few|TRBJ2-7|TRBD1
TGTGCCAGCAGCTTAGACGAGGGGGCATTGTACGAGCAGTACTTC
CASSLDEGALYEQYF
>TRBV20-1|-|TRBJ2-7|-
TGCAGTGCTAGACTGTCCGGCTCCTACGAGCAGTACTTC
CSARLSGSYEQYF
>TRBV4-1|few|TRBJ1-1|-
TGCGCCAGCAGCCTTTCAGAGAGCAACACTGAAGCTTTCTTT
CASSLSESNTEAFF
>TRBV7-2|-|TRBJ1-1|TRBD1
TGTGCCAGCAGTTACCGGACAGGGACAACTGAAGCTTTCTTT
CASSYRTGTTEAFF
>TRBV20-1|few|TRBJ1-2|-
TGCAGTGCTAGAGGGGCCGGGCACTATGGCTACACCTTC
CSARGAGHYGYTF
>TRBV7-9|few|TRBJ1-2|TRBD1
TGTGCCAGCAGCTTAGCAGGACAGGGGCCCAACTATGGCTACACCTTC
CASSLAGQGPNYGYTF
>TRBV15|few|TRBJ1-1|-
TGTGCCACCAGCAGCATCGAAGGCAGGAACACTGAAGCTTTCTTT
CATSSIEGRNTEAFF
>TRBV7-8|few|TRBJ2-3|-
TGTGCCAGCAGCTTAGTTGGCCTCTCAGATACGCAGTATTTT
CASSLVGLSDTQYF
>TRBV5-1|-|TRBJ1-1|-
TGCGCCAGCAGCCCAACGGGGAGGGTCGACACTGAAGCTTTCTTT
CASSPTGRVDTEAFF
>TRBV7-2|few|TRBJ1-6|-
TGTGCCAGCAGCTCTGGACCCGTGAGCTCCTATAATTCACCCCTCCACTTT
CASSSGPVSSYNSPLHF
>TRBV2|-|TRBJ2-1|TRBD1
TGTGCCAGCAGTGGGACAGGTTGGGCCAATGAGCAGTTCTTC
CASSGTGWANEQFF
>TRBV28|-|TRBJ1-5|-
TGTGCCAGCAGTTTTGAGGGTCTTAACAATCAGCCCCAGCATTTT
CASSFEGLNNQPQHF
>TRBV7-2|once|TRBJ1-2|-
TGTGCCAGCAGCTCGAGCCCTACTAACTATGGCTACACCTTC
CASSSSPTNYGYTF
>TRBV20-1|-|TRBJ2-7|-
TGCAGTGCTTACGGGACCGTCTACGAGCAGTACTTC
CSAYGTVYEQYF
>TRBV10-3|few|TRBJ2-2|TRBD1
TGTGCCACCGCGACAGGGGTTAACGGGGAGCTGTTTTTT
CATATGVNGELFF
>TRBV7-6|-|TRBJ2-1|-
TGTGCCAGCAGCTTAGATACGGTGTGGGGGGGCCCTGAGCAGTTCTTC
CASSLDTVWGGPEQFF
>TRBV7-8|few|TRBJ1-2|-
TGTGCCAGCAGCTTATTAGGTTCAGGGGTGGATGGCTACACCTTC
CASSLLGSGVDGYTF
>TRBV29-1|few|TRBJ1-2|TRBD1
TGCAGCGTTGAAGATCCGGGAGAGGGGGCCTACGGAGGCTACACCTTC
CSVEDPGEGAYGGYTF
>TRBV12-5|few|TRBJ2-1|-
TGTGCTAGTGGTTTGGTGGGTGGGGGACCGTACAATGAGCAGTTCTTC
CASGLVGGGPYNEQFF
>TRBV7-6|many|TRBJ2-3|TRBD2
TGTGCCAGCAGCCCAAGGCCGGGACTACGAACAGATACGCAGTATTTT
CASSPRPGLRTDTQYF